This TCR beta chain originates from a study of shared clonotypes between healthy human individuals. Study details: Every donor yielded three CD4 naive, three CD4 memory, two CD8 naive and one CD8 memory plate. Study conclusions and caveats: Estimated richness was generally greater in naive than memory subsets. Naive CD4 clonotypes were shared across several donors at roughly 4.6%. Read depth was anticipated to influence clonotype sharing among donors.

Concerning this clone: The antigen remains undetermined.

CDR1 is MDHEN, CDR2 SYDVKM, per germline. The CDR3 is 13 amino acids. Trimming took off 3 bases at V and 6 bases at J, with 11 bases between the two ends. Sequenced by immunoSEQ multiplex PCR; TCRdb stores in-frame clones only, minus some. The table shows about 2.3 million clones, with just over 90% occurring only once. The TCR sequence derives from a man younger than 35 in good health. Some clones in this sample may be carry-over from other donors' samples. The V call is TRBV28, the J call TRBJ1-2; D is possibly TRBD1 (5 bases). Sequenced input: naive CD4+ T cells from PBMCs. Subset reported: CD45RA+ positively selected. This chain's CDR3 is CASSFTPGDGYTF. The CDR3, as DNA: TGTGCCAGCAGTTTTACACCGGGGGATGGCTACACCTTC.